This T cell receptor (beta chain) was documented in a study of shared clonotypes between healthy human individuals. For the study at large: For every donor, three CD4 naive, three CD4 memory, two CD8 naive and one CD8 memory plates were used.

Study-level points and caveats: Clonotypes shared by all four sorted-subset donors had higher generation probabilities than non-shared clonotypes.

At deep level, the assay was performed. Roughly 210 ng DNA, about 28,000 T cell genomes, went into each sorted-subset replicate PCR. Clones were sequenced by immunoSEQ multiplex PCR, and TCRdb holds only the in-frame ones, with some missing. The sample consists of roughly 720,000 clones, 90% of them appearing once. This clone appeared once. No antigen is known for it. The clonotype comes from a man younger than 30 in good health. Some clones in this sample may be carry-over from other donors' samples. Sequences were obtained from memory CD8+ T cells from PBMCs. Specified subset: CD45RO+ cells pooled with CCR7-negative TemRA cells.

CDR3 protein: CASSLGGSGNQPQHF. As DNA, the CDR3 is TGTGCCAGCAGCCTTGGGGGGAGCGGGAATCAGCCCCAGCATTTT. The V gene is TRBV9, the J gene TRBJ1-5; TRBD1 is a possible D gene (5 bases). The CDR3 runs to 15 residues. Trimming stripped 4 bases from V and 4 bases from J, with 15 bases between. Per germline, CDR1 SGDLS and CDR2 YYNGEE. Using reference TRBV9 and TRBJ1-5 for the parts outside the CDR3, the full variable domain is DSGVTQTPKHLITATGQRVTLRCSPRSGDLSVYWYQQSLDQGLQFLIQYYNGEERAKGNILERFSAQQFPDLHSELNLSSLELGDSALYFCASSLGGSGNQPQHFGDGTRLSIL.